This TCR beta chain came from a study of blood T cell repertoires in COVID-19. The overall study: COVID-19 samples from acute and convalescent phases originated in the United States, Italy and Spain. In each case, the material was cDNA or gDNA derived from T cells, B-cell-depleted T cells, or PBMCs.

CDR1 is ENHRY, CDR2 SYGVKD, per germline. The CDR3 has 14 amino acids. V lost 5 bases, J lost 4 bases, and 5 bases stayed unmatched. Per the authors' pipeline: Reference gene primers were amplified, and this amplification served to estimate nucleated cell counts. Assay used: immunoSEQ multiplex PCR; TCRdb lists only in-frame clones, some missing. V, J and clone size are those of that table, while D and trimming were read from the DNA. Of 110,000 to 150,000 clones listed, 81% are singletons. The sample comprised peripheral blood. The chain has TRBV10-3 and TRBJ2-5; 9 positions match TRBD1. This receptor was identified in a human donor in a cohort sampled during active COVID-19. CDR3 sequence (DNA): TGTGCCATCAGTACAGGGGGCACTCGAGAGACCCAGTACTTC. As protein: CAISTGGTRETQYF.